This T cell receptor beta chain emerged from a study of blood T cell repertoires in COVID-19. TCRdb keeps only in-frame clones here, not all; method: immunoSEQ multiplex PCR. Here the sample spans hundreds of thousands of clones, 87% being singletons. V trimming: 3 bases; J trimming: 5 bases; junction bases outside the gene matches: 7. The CDR3 loop spans 15 amino acids. Germline CDR1 and CDR2: SGHVS and FQNEAQ. The V call is TRBV7-8, the J call TRBJ1-2; 9 bases fit TRBD1. The receptor's source is a woman aged 40 to 49 who had recovered from COVID-19. Material: PBMCs or T cells enriched from blood (not recorded which). This chain's CDR3 is CASSLVTGTGYGYTF. CDR3 sequence (DNA): TGTGCCAGCAGCTTGGTAACCGGGACAGGGTATGGCTACACCTTC.